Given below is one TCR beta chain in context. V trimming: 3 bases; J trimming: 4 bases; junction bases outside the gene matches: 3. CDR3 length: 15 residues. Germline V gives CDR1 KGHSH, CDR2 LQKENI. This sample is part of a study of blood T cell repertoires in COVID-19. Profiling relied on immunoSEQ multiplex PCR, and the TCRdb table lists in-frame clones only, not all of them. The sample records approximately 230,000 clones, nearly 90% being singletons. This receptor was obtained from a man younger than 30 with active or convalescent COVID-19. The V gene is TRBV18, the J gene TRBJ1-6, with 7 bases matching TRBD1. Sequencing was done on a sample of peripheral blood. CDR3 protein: CASSPTGNYNSPLHF. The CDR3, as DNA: TGTGCCAGCTCACCGACAGGGAATTATAATTCACCCCTCCACTTT.